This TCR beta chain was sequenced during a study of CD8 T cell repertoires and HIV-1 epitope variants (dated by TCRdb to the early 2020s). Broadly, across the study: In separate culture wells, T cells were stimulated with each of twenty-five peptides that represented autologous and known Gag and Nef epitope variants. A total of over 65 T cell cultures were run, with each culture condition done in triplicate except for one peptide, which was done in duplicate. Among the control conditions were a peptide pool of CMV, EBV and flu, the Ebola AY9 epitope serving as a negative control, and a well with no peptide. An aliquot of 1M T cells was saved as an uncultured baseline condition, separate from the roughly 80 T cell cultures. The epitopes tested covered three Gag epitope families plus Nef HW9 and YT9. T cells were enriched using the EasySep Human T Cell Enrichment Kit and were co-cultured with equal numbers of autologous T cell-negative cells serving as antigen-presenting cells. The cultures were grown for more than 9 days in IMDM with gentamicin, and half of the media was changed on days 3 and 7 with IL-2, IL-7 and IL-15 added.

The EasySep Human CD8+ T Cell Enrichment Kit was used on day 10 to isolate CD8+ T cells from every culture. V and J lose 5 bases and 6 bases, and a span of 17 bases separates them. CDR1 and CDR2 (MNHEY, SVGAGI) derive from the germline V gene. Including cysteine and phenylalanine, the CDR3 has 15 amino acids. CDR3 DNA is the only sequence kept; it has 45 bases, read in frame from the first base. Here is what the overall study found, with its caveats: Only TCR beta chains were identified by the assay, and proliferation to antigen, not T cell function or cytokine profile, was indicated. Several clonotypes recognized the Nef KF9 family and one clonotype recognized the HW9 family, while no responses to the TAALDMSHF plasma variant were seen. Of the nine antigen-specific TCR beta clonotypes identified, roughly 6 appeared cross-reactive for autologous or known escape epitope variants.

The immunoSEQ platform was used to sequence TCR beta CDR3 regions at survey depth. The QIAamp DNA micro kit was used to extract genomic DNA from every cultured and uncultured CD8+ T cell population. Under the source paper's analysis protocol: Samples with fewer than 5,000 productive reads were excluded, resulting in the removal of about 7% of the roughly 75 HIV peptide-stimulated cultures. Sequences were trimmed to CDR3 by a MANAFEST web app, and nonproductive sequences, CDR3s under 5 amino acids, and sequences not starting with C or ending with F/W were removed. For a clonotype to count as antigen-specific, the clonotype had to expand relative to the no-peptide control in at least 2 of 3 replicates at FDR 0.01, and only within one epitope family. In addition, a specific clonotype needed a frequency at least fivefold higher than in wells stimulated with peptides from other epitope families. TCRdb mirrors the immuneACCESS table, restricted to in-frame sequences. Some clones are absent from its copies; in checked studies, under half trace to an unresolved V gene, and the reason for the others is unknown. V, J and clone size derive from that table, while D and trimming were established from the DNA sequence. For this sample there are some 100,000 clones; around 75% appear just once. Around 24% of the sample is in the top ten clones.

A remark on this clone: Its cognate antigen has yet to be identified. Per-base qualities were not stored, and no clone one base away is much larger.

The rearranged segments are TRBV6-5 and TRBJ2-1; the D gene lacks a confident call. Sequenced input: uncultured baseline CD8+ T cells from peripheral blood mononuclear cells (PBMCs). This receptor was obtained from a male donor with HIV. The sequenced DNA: TGTGCCAGCAGTCTTAATTTACAAGTTGGCAATGAGCAGTTCTTC. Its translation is CASSLNLQVGNEQFF.